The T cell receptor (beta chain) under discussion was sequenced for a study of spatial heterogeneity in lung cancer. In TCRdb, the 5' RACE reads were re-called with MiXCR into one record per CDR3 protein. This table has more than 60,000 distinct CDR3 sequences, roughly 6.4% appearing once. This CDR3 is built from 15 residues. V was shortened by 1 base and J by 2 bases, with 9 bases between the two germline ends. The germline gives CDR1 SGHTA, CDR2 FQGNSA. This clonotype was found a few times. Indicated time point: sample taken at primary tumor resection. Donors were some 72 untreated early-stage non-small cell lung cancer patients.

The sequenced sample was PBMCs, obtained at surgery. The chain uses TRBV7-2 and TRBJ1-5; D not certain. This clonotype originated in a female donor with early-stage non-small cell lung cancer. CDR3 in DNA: TGTGCCAGCAGCTTAGGGGCCCGGGGCAATCAGCCCCAGCATTTT. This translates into CASSLGARGNQPQHF.